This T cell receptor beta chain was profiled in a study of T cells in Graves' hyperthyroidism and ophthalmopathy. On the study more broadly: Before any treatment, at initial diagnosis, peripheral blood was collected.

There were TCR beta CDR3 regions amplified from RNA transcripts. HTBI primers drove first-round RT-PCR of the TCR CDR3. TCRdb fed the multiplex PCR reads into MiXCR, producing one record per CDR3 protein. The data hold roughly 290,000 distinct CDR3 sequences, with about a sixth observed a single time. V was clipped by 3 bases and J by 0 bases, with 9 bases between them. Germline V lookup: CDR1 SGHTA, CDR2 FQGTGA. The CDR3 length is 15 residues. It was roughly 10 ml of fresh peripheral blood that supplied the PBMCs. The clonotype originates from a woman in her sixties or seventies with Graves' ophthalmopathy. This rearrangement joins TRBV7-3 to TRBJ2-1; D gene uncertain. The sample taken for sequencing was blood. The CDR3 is CASSLRRSSYNEQFF. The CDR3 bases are TGTGCCAGCAGCTTGAGGCGGAGCTCCTACAATGAGCAGTTCTTC.